What follows are 27 T cell receptor beta chains derived from one specimen sequenced in a study of shared clonotypes between healthy human individuals (dated by TCRdb to between 2020 and 2021). The library came from the immunoSEQ multiplex PCR assay. TCRdb stores this immuneACCESS table with in-frame sequences only. Part of the clones is absent; in the studies checked, under half of the shortfall reflects unresolved V genes, and no reason is known for the rest. The sample table holds millions of clones, of which approximately 93% were seen once. Of the sample, about 0.37% falls within the top ten clones. The sample was naive CD4+ T cells from PBMCs. The sample's cell subset or site, from its label and the paper: CD45RA+ positively selected. These receptors were obtained from a man younger than 30 in good health. Some clones in this sample may be carry-over from other donors' samples.

The chain uses TRBV11-2 and TRBJ1-1, with D possibly TRBD1 on 5 matching bases. Germline V gene data show CDR1 as SGHAT and CDR2 as FQNNGV. V lost 1 base to trimming and J lost 5 bases, with 20 bases between them. This CDR3 contains 17 residues. The CDR3 DNA sequence: TGTGCCAGCAGCTTAGTAGGGCCCGGCCCACGGGGGACTGAAGCTTTCTTT. Translation gives CASSLVGPGPRGTEAFF.

Comments on this clone: The same CDR3 also results from other DNA sequences found in this sample. The gene calls are TRBV6-5 and TRBJ1-5; D may be TRBD1 (5 bases). The CDR3 length is 14 residues. Germline CDR1 reads MNHEY; CDR2 reads SVGAGI. The V end lost 0 bases, the J end lost 6 bases, and 9 bases lay between the germline ends. The CDR3 loop is CASSYSRGVQPQHF. CDR3 coding DNA: TGTGCCAGCAGTTACTCGAGAGGGGTTCAGCCCCAGCATTTT.

This chain links TRBV19 with TRBJ2-7; D possibly corresponds to TRBD2 (6 bases). Germline V gene lookup returns CDR1 LNHDA and CDR2 SQIVND (reference sequence). CDR3 length equals 14 residues. Deletions cut 1 base from V and 6 bases from J, with 13 bases between. This CDR3 reads CASSIALDGGEQYF. CDR3 DNA sequence: TGTGCCAGTAGTATAGCCTTGGACGGGGGCGAGCAGTACTTC.

The J gene is TRBJ1-1, the V gene TRBV5-1, with D perhaps TRBD1 (6 bases). The CDR3 contains 16 residues. V lost 0 bases and J lost 0, with 12 bases in between. Germline V gene data show CDR1 as SGHRS and CDR2 as YFSETQ. DNA of the CDR3: TGCGCCAGCAGCTTGGGAGTGGGGGACATGAACACTGAAGCTTTCTTT. Amino acids: CASSLGVGDMNTEAFF. The complete variable domain, with remaining parts taken from reference TRBV5-1 and TRBJ1-1, reads KAGVTQTPRYLIKTRGQQVTLSCSPISGHRSVSWYQQTPGQGLQFLFEYFSETQRNKGNFPGRFSGRQFSNSRSEMNVSTLELGDSALYLCASSLGVGDMNTEAFFGQGTRLTVV.

The sample holds one count of this clone. The chain is built from TRBV5-1 and TRBJ1-1; a possible D gene is TRBD1 (5 bases). Per germline, CDR1 SGHRS and CDR2 YFSETQ. There are 14 residues in the CDR3. Trimming took 4 bases from V and 6 from J, leaving 16 bases between them. CDR3 bases: TGCGCCAGCAGCCAAACCGGGGGGTGGGCTGAAGCTTTCTTT. Protein: CASSQTGGWAEAFF.

On this clone: Other DNA sequences in this sample translate to the same CDR3. V usage is TRBV11-3 and J usage is TRBJ2-6, with D possibly TRBD2 on 7 matching bases. Trimming removed 4 bases from V and 2 bases from J, with 9 bases in between. The CDR3 sequence is 15 residues long. Looked up from germline, CDR1 is SGHNT and CDR2 is YENEEA. The CDR3 loop is CASSSGGAGANVLTF. The CDR3 DNA follows: TGTGCCAGCAGCTCGGGGGGCGCTGGGGCCAACGTCCTGACTTTC.

V usage is TRBV6-1 and J usage is TRBJ2-1; 9 nucleotides match TRBD2. This CDR3 region has 18 residues. V dropped 2 bases and J dropped 9; count of bases not matched to a gene: 17. The germline V gene has CDR1 MNHNS and CDR2 SASEGT. Here the CDR3 DNA reads TGTGCCAGCAGTGAACCTTGGTCGGTAGCGGGAGCTAGTGGTGAGCAGTTCTTC. Encoded protein: CASSEPWSVAGASGEQFF.

CDR3 region: CASSLGRGAYEQYF. As DNA, the CDR3 is TGTGCCAGCAGCTTGGGTAGGGGAGCCTACGAGCAGTACTTC. V and J are TRBV11-3 and TRBJ2-7; D could derive from TRBD1 or TRBD2 (5 bases each). Germline V gives CDR1 SGHNT, CDR2 YENEEA. Trimming pared 3 bases from V and 2 bases from J, leaving 11 bases between. The CDR3 extends over 14 amino acids.

The sample holds one count of this clone. V and J are TRBV5-4 and TRBJ2-5, with a tentative D call TRBD1 (6 bases). Germline CDR1 and CDR2: SGHNT and YYREEE (reference sequence). V gave up 1 base and J gave up 1 base, with 17 bases separating them. The CDR3 runs to 17 residues. The CDR3 region is CASSLRVGQTAQETQYF. Here the CDR3 DNA reads TGTGCCAGCAGCTTGCGGGTTGGACAGACCGCCCAAGAGACCCAGTACTTC.

This chain joins TRBV18 and TRBJ1-5; TRBD1 might be the D (5 bases). From germline, CDR1 is KGHSH and CDR2 LQKENI. The CDR3 totals 15 residues. The germline V and J ends were trimmed by 6 bases and 4 bases, with 16 bases remaining between them. The CDR3 here is CASSLVGTRNQPQHF. Here the CDR3 DNA reads TGTGCCAGCTCTCTCGTTGGGACCAGGAATCAGCCCCAGCATTTT.

The chain recombines TRBV27 with TRBJ2-1; D gene unclear. Trimming removed 1 base from V and 9 bases from J, with 10 bases in between. CDR3 length equals 13 residues. Germline V gene sequence: CDR1 MNHEY, CDR2 SMNVEV (reference sequence). The chain's CDR3 is CASSLFVGLEQFF. CDR3 in DNA: TGTGCCAGCAGTTTATTTGTGGGCCTTGAGCAGTTCTTC.

J is TRBJ2-2 and V is TRBV9, with unresolved D. The V gene lost 5 bases and the J gene lost 3 bases, with 8 bases spanning the gap. The CDR3 is made up of 13 amino acids. Per germline, CDR1 SGDLS and CDR2 YYNGEE. DNA for the CDR3: TGTGCCAGCAGTAAAACCGACACCGGGGAGCTGTTTTTT. Translation gives CASSKTDTGELFF.

The V call is TRBV10-1, the J call TRBJ2-5, with D perhaps TRBD2 (6 bases). The germline V and J ends were trimmed by 7 bases and 0 bases, with 18 bases remaining between them. Germline V CDR1 and CDR2: WNHNN, SYGVQD (reference sequence). This CDR3 spans 16 amino acids. The CDR3 DNA is TGCGCCAGCAACGGTTACCGGGACTCGTACCAAGAGACCCAGTACTTC. This translates into CASNGYRDSYQETQYF.

The chain combines TRBV19 with TRBJ2-1; tentative D call: TRBD1 (6 bases). This CDR3 region has 16 residues. V shed 10 bases and J shed 10 bases, with 29 bases lying between them. Germline V CDR1 and CDR2: LNHDA, SQIVND (reference sequence). The CDR3: CATKGLGQGKVGEQFF. The CDR3 DNA reads TGTGCCACAAAGGGGCTCGGCCAGGGGAAGGTAGGGGAGCAGTTCTTC.

This rearrangement joins TRBV10-3 to TRBJ1-5; D may be TRBD1 (5 bases). V lost 4 bases and J lost 0, with 13 bases in between. CDR1 is ENHRY and CDR2 is SYGVKD in the germline V gene. The CDR3 consists of 16 residues. The CDR3 sequence is CAISAAGQNSNQPQHF. Here the CDR3 DNA reads TGTGCCATCAGTGCAGCAGGGCAGAATAGCAATCAGCCCCAGCATTTT.

The V and J genes are TRBV9 and TRBJ1-4; D is unclear. Germline assignment: CDR1 SGDLS and CDR2 YYNGEE. Trimming left V 0 bases short and J 5 bases short, with 5 bases between. The CDR3 is 13 amino acids. The CDR3 nucleotides are TGTGCCAGCAGCGTAGATTCCAATGAAAAACTGTTTTTT. This encodes CASSVDSNEKLFF.

The chain combines TRBV5-4 with TRBJ2-7; D is unresolved. Germline CDR1 and CDR2: SGHNT and YYREEE (reference sequence). The V end was cut by 4 bases, the J end by 0 bases, with 11 bases between. The CDR3 loop spans 14 amino acids. CDR3 protein: CASSAQTDSYEQYF. The CDR3 DNA is TGTGCCAGCAGCGCTCAGACGGACTCCTACGAGCAGTACTTC.

The rearrangement links TRBV28 to TRBJ2-7; 10 positions agree with TRBD1. This CDR3 comprises 13 residues. Per germline, CDR1 MDHEN and CDR2 SYDVKM. Trimming removed 6 bases from V and 4 bases from J; junction bases left unmatched: 3. The CDR3 sequence: CASRTGGVYEQYF. The CDR3 region has the DNA TGTGCCAGCAGGACAGGGGGCGTTTACGAGCAGTACTTC.

This clone has more than one count but fewer than ten. The V gene is TRBV15, the J gene TRBJ1-5; D not resolved. Germline V CDR1 and CDR2: LNHNV, YYDKDF (reference sequence). V was trimmed by 0 bases and J by 2 bases, leaving 11 bases between them. The CDR3 extends over 16 amino acids. DNA of the CDR3: TGTGCCACCAGCAGAGATCCGGCGGGTCGCAATCAGCCCCAGCATTTT. It translates to CATSRDPAGRNQPQHF.

The DNA of the CDR3 is TGTGCCAGCAGCTTGAAGGGGGAGACTGAAGCTTTCTTT. This gives the protein CASSLKGETEAFF. This rearrangement joins TRBV5-4 to TRBJ1-1, with D perhaps TRBD1 (6 bases). CDR1 SGHNT and CDR2 YYREEE come from the germline V gene (reference sequence). Deletions cut 1 base from V and 5 bases from J, with 9 bases between. The CDR3 contains 13 residues.

This chain connects TRBV7-6 to TRBJ2-2; D might be TRBD2 (5 bases). The CDR3 totals 17 residues. Germline lookup yields CDR1 SGHVS and CDR2 FNYEAQ. Trimming removed 1 base from V and 5 bases from J, with 17 bases in between. The CDR3 DNA sequence: TGTGCCAGCAGCTTAGACCCCGGACGGACGGGGACCGGGGAGCTGTTTTTT. It specifies CASSLDPGRTGTGELFF.

This clone was recorded only once. In the same sample, other DNA sequences code for this CDR3. J is TRBJ2-5 and V is TRBV6-1; 7 bases are shared with TRBD1. Germline V gene data show CDR1 as MNHNS and CDR2 as SASEGT. The CDR3 covers 13 residues. With V trimmed by 9 bases and J by 3 bases, 7 bases remained unmatched. CDR3 in amino acids: CASSRDREETQYF. In DNA form, the CDR3 reads TGTGCCAGTAGCCGGGACAGAGAAGAGACCCAGTACTTC.

This chain uses TRBV4-1 with TRBJ1-1, with D perhaps matching TRBD1 (5 bases). Germline-derived CDR1 and CDR2 are MGHRA and YSYEKL. Trimming took 7 bases from V and 0 from J, leaving 21 bases between them. There are 17 residues in the CDR3. The CDR3 nucleotides are TGCGCCAGCACTCTTACTGGGTTCGGGGGGATGAACACTGAAGCTTTCTTT. Translated: CASTLTGFGGMNTEAFF.

The CDR3 DNA sequence: TGTGCCAGCAGTTTTTGGGGCGCGGGGACTGAAGCTTTCTTT. It encodes CASSFWGAGTEAFF. This chain connects TRBV27 to TRBJ1-1, with a weak D call TRBD1 (5 bases). The CDR3 runs to 14 residues. Deletions cut 3 bases from V and 5 bases from J, with 13 bases between. CDR1 and CDR2 (germline): MNHEY, SMNVEV (reference sequence).

In the case of this clone: At the DNA level, this CDR3 is encoded by other sequences in the same sample as well. V is TRBV2 and J is TRBJ2-1; D is ambiguous. This CDR3 contains 12 residues. The V gene lost 2 bases and the J gene lost 6 bases, with 5 bases spanning the gap. From germline, CDR1 is SNHLY and CDR2 FYNNEI. This CDR3 reads CASSELGNEQFF. In DNA, the CDR3 is TGTGCCAGCAGTGAACTTGGCAATGAGCAGTTCTTC.

CDR3 DNA: TGTGCCAGCAGTTTAGGATATATGGAGACCCAGTACTTC. This translates into CASSLGYMETQYF. The chain joins TRBV28 to TRBJ2-5; D not certain. Germline V gene data show CDR1 as MDHEN and CDR2 as SYDVKM. Trimming took 2 bases from V and 5 from J, leaving 9 bases between them. The CDR3 is 13 residues long.

The rearrangement joins TRBV2 to TRBJ2-7; 11 bases are shared with TRBD2. Trimming removed 3 bases from V and 6 bases from J; junction bases left unmatched: 1. This CDR3 comprises 13 residues. Looked up from germline, CDR1 is SNHLY and CDR2 is FYNNEI. DNA of the CDR3: TGTGCCAGCAGTGAGACTAGCGGGATCGAGCAGTACTTC. Translation gives CASSETSGIEQYF.